The rows below give T cell receptor beta chains drawn from one sample of a study of blood T cell repertoires in COVID-19. Method: immunoSEQ multiplex PCR; TCRdb's copy keeps in-frame clones and lacks some. Of about 140,000 clones listed, roughly 84% are singletons. The sequencing input was PBMCs or T cells enriched from blood (not recorded which). All receptors derive from a man aged 70 or older who had been exposed to COVID-19. CDR3s include the opening cysteine and the closing phenylalanine or tryptophan. A D gene is named only where the DNA matches it firmly. Not all rows give a size; the values are once, few, many and, for expanded clones, a class.

v_gene	abundance	j_gene	d_gene	CDR3nt	CDR3aa
TRBV3-1/TRBV3-2	once	TRBJ1-1	TRBD1	TGTGCCAGCAGCCAAGATCCGGGACAGGGTATTAGGAACACTGAAGCTTTCTTT	CASSQDPGQGIRNTEAFF
TRBV21-1	.	TRBJ1-6	.	TGTGCCAGCTCGGCGGGGGCTCTAAGCTCCTATAATTCACCCCTCCACTTT	CASSAGALSSYNSPLHF
TRBV15	.	TRBJ2-7	.	TGTGCCACCAGCAGAGGGAAACAGGGTTTCTACGAGCAGTACTTC	CATSRGKQGFYEQYF
TRBV18	.	TRBJ2-1	.	TGTGCCAGCTCACCTGATGCCGGGGGTCGCAGAGATGAGCAGTTCTTC	CASSPDAGGRRDEQFF
TRBV29-1	.	TRBJ1-3	TRBD1	TGCAGCGCTGTGACAGGGATGATTGGAAACACCATATATTTT	CSAVTGMIGNTIYF
TRBV4-2	.	TRBJ1-1	.	TGTGCCAGCAGCCAAGATCCGACAGACATTAGGGGGAACACTGAAGCTTTCTTT	CASSQDPTDIRGNTEAFF
TRBV29-1	.	TRBJ1-2	.	TGCAGCGTTGCGGCGGGCCTGGGCTATGGCTACACCTTC	CSVAAGLGYGYTF
TRBV11-3	.	TRBJ1-1	.	TGTGCCAGCAGGCTTAACGGGAACACTGAAGCTTTCTTT	CASRLNGNTEAFF
TRBV29-1	few	TRBJ1-6	TRBD1	TGCAGCGTACTATTGACAGGGTTGAATTCACCCCTCCACTTT	CSVLLTGLNSPLHF
TRBV5-4	.	TRBJ2-1	TRBD1	TGTGCCAGCAGCCCCGGGGACAGGTTTCCCAATGAGCAGTTCTTC	CASSPGDRFPNEQFF
TRBV7-2	.	TRBJ2-7	.	TGTGCCAGCAGTTTACCCCTGGTGGGGGCCACCCGGGGCGAGCAGTACTTC	CASSLPLVGATRGEQYF
TRBV5-8	.	TRBJ1-1	.	TGTGCCAGCAGCTTGGTTCAGGCAGCTCTCCCGAACACTGAAGCTTTCTTT	CASSLVQAALPNTEAFF
TRBV5-6	.	TRBJ1-1	.	TGTGCCAGCAGCTTGGTAGTACTGAACACTGAAGCTTTCTTT	CASSLVVLNTEAFF
TRBV30	.	TRBJ1-1	.	TGTGCCTGGAGTGAATTCGGGGTGAACACTGAAGCTTTCTTT	CAWSEFGVNTEAFF
TRBV4-3	few	TRBJ1-4	TRBD1	TGCGCCAGCAGCCAGCTAATTGACAGGGGGGACGAAAAACTGTTTTTT	CASSQLIDRGDEKLFF
TRBV28	once	TRBJ2-7	TRBD1	TGTGCCAGCAGTTCCCCAGGACAGGGGGCTTACGAGCAGTACTTC	CASSSPGQGAYEQYF
TRBV18	once	TRBJ2-7	TRBD1	TGTGCCAGCTCACAGGACAGGGAGGTCTCCGAGCAGTACTTC	CASSQDREVSEQYF
TRBV5-4	.	TRBJ1-1	.	TGTGCCAGCAGCTTGGGGCGGACAGCTTTCAACACTGAAGCTTTCTTT	CASSLGRTAFNTEAFF